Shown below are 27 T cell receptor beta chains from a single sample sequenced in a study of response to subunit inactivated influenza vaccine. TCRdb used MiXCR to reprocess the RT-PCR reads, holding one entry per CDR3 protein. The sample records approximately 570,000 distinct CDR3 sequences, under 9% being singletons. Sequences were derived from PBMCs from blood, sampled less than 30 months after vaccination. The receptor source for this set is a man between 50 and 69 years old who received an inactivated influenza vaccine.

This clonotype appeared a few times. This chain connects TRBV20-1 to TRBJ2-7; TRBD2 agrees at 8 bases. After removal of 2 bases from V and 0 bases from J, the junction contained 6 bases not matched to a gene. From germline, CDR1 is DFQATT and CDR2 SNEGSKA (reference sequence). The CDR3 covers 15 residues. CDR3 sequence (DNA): TGCAGTGCTAGAAAACTACTAGCGGTCTCCTACGAGCAGTACTTC. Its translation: CSARKLLAVSYEQYF.

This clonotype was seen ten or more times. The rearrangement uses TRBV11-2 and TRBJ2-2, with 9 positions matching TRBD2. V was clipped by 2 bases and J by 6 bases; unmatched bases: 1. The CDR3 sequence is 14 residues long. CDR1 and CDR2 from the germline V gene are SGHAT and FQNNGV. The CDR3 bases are TGTGCCAGCAGCTTACTAGCGGGACCCGGGGAGCTGTTTTTT. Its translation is CASSLLAGPGELFF. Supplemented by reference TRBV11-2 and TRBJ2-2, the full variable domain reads EAGVAQSPRYKIIEKRQSVAFWCNPISGHATLYWYQQILGQGPKLLIQFQNNGVVDDSQLPKDRFSAERLKGVDSTLKIQPAKLEDSAVYLCASSLLAGPGELFFGEGSRLTVL.

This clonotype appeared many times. DNA for the CDR3: TGTGCCAGCAGGGTACAGGGGTCCCCCACAGATACGCAGTATTTT. This translates into CASRVQGSPTDTQYF. The rearrangement uses TRBV2 and TRBJ2-3; 7 bases match TRBD1. V gave up 6 bases and J gave up 2 bases; unmatched junction bases: 8. This CDR3 contains 15 residues. Germline V CDR1 and CDR2: SNHLY, FYNNEI. Based on the CDR3 plus reference TRBV2 and TRBJ2-3, the full variable domain is EPEVTQTPSHQVTQMGQEVILRCVPISNHLYFYWYRQILGQKVEFLVSFYNNEISEKSEIFDDQFSVERPDGSNFTLKIRSTKLEDSAMYFCASRVQGSPTDTQYFGPGTRLTVL.

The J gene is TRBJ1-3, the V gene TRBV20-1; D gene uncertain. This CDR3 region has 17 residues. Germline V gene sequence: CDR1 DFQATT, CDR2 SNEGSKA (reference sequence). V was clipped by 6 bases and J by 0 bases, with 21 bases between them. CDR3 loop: CSASIRGNPSSGNTIYF. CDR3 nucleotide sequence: TGCAGTGCGAGCATCCGCGGGAATCCAAGCTCTGGAAACACCATATATTTT.

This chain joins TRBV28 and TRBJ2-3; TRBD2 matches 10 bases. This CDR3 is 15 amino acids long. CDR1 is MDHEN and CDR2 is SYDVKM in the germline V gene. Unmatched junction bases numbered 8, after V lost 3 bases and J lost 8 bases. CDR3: CASSFSGRGLRTQYF. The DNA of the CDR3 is TGTGCCAGCAGTTTCAGCGGGAGGGGTCTTCGTACGCAGTATTTT.

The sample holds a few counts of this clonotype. CDR3 DNA: TGTGCCAGCAGCTTGTTCGGACAAAAGGCAACTAATGAAAAACTGTTTTTT. It codes for CASSLFGQKATNEKLFF. V and J are TRBV5-6 and TRBJ1-4; D is possibly TRBD1 (5 bases). CDR1 is SGHDT and CDR2 is YYEEEE in the germline V gene. Trimming left V 1 base short and J 0 bases short, with 13 bases between. The CDR3 contains 17 residues.

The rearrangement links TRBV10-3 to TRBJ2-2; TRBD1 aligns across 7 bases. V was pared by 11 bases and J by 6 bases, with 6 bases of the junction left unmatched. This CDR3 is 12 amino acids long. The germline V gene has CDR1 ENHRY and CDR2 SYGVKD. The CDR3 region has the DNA TGTGCCGCCGGACAGGACCCCGGGGAGCTGTTTTTT. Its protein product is CAAGQDPGELFF.

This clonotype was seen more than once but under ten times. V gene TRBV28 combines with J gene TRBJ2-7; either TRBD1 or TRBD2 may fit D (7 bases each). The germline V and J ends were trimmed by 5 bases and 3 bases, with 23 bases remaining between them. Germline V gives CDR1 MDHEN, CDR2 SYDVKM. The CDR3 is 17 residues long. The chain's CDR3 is CASSLQGGTDFVYEQYF. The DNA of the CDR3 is TGTGCCAGCAGTCTCCAGGGAGGGACAGATTTCGTCTACGAGCAGTACTTC.

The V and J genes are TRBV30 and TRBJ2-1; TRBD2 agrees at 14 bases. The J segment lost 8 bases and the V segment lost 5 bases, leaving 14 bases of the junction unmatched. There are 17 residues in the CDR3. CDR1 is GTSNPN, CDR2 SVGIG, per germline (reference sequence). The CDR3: CAWARRGTSGSIDEQFF. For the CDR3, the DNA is TGTGCCTGGGCCCGACGTGGGACTAGCGGGAGTATCGATGAGCAGTTCTTC.

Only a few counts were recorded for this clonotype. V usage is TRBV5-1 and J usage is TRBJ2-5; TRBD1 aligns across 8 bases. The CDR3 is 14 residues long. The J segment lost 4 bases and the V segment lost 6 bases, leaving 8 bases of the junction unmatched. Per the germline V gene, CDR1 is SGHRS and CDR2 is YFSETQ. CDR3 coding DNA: TGCGCCAGCACCCGACAGGGGCAGGGAGAGACCCAGTACTTC. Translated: CASTRQGQGETQYF.

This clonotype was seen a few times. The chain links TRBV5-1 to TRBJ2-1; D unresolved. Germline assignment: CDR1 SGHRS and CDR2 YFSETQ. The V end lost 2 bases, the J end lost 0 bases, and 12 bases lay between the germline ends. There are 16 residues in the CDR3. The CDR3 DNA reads TGCGCCAGCAGCTTTACTGCACAGAGCTCCTACAATGAGCAGTTCTTC. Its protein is CASSFTAQSSYNEQFF.

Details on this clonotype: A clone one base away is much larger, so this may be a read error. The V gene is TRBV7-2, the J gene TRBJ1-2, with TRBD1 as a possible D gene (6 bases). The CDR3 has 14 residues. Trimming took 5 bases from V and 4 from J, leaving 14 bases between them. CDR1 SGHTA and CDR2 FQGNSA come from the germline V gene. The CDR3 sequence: CASSVGGLPYGYTF. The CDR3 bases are TGTGCCAGCAGCGTAGGGGGTCTACCCTATGGCTACACCTTC.

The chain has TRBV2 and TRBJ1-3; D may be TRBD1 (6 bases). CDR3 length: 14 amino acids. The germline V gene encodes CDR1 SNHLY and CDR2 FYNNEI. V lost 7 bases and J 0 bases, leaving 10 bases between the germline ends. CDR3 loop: CASIQGSSGNTIYF. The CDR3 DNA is TGTGCCAGCATTCAGGGGTCCTCTGGAAACACCATATATTTT.

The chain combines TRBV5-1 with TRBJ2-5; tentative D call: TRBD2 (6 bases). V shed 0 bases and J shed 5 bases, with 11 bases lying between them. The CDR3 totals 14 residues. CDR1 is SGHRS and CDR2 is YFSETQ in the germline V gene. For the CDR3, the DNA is TGCGCCAGCAGCTTGGATACGGGGAGGGAGACCCAGTACTTC. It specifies CASSLDTGRETQYF.

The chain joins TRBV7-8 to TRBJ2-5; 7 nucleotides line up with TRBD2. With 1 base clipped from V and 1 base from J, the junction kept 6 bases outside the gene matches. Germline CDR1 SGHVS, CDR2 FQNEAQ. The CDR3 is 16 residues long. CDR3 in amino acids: CASSLVLAGLQETQYF. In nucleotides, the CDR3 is TGTGCCAGCAGCTTAGTTTTAGCGGGCCTCCAAGAGACCCAGTACTTC.

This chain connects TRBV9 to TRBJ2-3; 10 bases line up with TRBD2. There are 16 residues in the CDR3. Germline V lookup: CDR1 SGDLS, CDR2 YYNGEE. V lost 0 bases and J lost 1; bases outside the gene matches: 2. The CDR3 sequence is CASSVELAGRTDTQYF. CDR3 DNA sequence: TGTGCCAGCAGCGTAGAACTAGCGGGACGCACAGATACGCAGTATTTT.

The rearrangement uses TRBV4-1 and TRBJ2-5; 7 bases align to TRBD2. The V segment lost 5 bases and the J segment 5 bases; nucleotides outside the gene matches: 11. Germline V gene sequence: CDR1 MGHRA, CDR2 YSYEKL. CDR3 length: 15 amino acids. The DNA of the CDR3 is TGCGCCAGCAGCTCGTCCAGCGGGGTTTTCGAGACCCAGTACTTC. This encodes CASSSSSGVFETQYF.

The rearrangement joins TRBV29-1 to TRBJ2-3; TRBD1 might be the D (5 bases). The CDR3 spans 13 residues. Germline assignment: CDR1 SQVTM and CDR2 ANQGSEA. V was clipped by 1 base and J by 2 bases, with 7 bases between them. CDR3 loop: CSVEGQLTDTQYF. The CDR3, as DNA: TGCAGCGTTGAAGGACAGCTCACAGATACGCAGTATTTT.

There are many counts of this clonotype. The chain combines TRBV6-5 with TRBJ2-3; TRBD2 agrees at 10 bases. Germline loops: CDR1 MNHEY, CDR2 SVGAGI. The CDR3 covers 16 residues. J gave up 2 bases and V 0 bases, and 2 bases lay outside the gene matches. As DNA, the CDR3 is TGTGCCAGCAGTTACTCGAGCGGGAGGGCCACAGATACGCAGTATTTT. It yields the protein CASSYSSGRATDTQYF.

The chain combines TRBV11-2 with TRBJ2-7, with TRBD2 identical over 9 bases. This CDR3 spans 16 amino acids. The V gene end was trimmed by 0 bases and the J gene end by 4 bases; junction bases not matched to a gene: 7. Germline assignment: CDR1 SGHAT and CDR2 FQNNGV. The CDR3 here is CASSLDRTSVGYEQYF. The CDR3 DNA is TGTGCCAGCAGCTTAGATCGGACTAGCGTGGGATACGAGCAGTACTTC.

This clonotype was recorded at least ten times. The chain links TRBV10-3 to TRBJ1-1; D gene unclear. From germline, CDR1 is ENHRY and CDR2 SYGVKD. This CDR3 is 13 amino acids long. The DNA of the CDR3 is TGTTCCCATTCGAGGGAGAGGAACACTGAAGCTTTCTTT. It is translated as CSHSRERNTEAFF.

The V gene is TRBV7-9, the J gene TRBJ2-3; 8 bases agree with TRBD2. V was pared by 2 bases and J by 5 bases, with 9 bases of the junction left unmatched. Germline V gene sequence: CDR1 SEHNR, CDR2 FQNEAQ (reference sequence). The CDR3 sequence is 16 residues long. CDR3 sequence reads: CASSLLGGRPGDTQYF. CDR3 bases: TGTGCCAGCAGCTTACTCGGCGGGAGGCCGGGAGATACGCAGTATTTT.

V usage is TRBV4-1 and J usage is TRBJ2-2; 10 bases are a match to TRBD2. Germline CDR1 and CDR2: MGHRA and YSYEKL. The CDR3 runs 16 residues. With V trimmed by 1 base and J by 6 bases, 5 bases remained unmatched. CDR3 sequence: CASSQASGSVAGELFF. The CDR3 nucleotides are TGCGCCAGCAGCCAAGCTAGCGGGAGCGTCGCCGGGGAGCTGTTTTTT.

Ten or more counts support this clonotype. The DNA of the CDR3 is TGCGCCAGCAGTGACTCGACCTTTAGGTCTGGGGCCAACGTCCTGACTTTC. Encoded protein: CASSDSTFRSGANVLTF. The V gene is TRBV10-2, the J gene TRBJ2-6; no definite D call. Germline V gene lookup returns CDR1 WSHSY and CDR2 SAAADI. The ends were cut back, 3 bases at V and 1 base at J, with 13 bases in the middle. CDR3 length: 17 amino acids.

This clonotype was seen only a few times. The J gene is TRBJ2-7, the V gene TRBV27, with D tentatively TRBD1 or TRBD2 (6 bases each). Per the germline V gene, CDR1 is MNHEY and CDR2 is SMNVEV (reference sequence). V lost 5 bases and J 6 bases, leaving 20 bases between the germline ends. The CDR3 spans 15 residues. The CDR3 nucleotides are TGTGCCAGCAGTCCCTCGCCGGGGGCCGATTTCGAGCAGTACTTC. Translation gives CASSPSPGADFEQYF.

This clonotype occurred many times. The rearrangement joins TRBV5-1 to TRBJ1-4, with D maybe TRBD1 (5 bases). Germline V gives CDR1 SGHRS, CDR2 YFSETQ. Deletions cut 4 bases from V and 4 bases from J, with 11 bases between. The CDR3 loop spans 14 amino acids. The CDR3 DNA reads TGCGCCAGCAGCGAAGGACACAGTAATGAAAAACTGTTTTTT. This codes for CASSEGHSNEKLFF.

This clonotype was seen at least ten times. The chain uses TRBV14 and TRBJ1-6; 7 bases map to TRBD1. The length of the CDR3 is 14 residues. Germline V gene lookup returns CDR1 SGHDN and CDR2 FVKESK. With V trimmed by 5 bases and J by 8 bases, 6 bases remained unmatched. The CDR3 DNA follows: TGTGCCAGCAGCACGACAGGGAGGCATTCACCCCTCCACTTT. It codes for CASSTTGRHSPLHF.